Listed below are T cell receptor beta chains from one sample, sequenced in a study of blood T cells in healthy people across ages. TCRdb itself ran the 5' RACE reads through MiXCR, one entry per CDR3 protein. The sample includes 1.5 million to 2 million distinct CDR3 sequences, roughly 28% seen only once; the top ten take 7% to 9%. Sequenced input: blood. The receptor set was obtained from a woman aged 25 to 39 in good health. Each CDR3 is given with its conserved first and last residue. A D gene is named only where the DNA matches it firmly. A clone size is listed for some rows: how often the clone was seen (once, few, many), or a class if it is expanded.

clone_size,j_call,d_call,v_call,cdr3_aa,cdr3_nt
NA,TRBJ2-1,NA,TRBV5-6,CASSGPDNEQFF,TGTGCCAGCAGCGGGCCAGACAATGAGCAGTTCTTC
many,TRBJ2-7,NA,TRBV15,CATSHRDTGGFEQYF,TGTGCCACCAGCCACCGTGACACGGGGGGCTTCGAGCAGTACTTC
NA,TRBJ2-3,TRBD1,TRBV19,CASKTGATGDTQYF,TGTGCCAGCAAGACAGGGGCAACCGGGGATACGCAGTATTTT
NA,TRBJ2-5,NA,TRBV4-3,CASSQDRQQGTQYF,TGCGCCAGCAGCCAAGATAGGCAGCAAGGGACCCAGTACTTC
few,TRBJ2-3,NA,TRBV2,CASTGGRADTQYF,TGTGCCAGCACAGGGGGGCGGGCAGATACGCAGTATTTT
NA,TRBJ1-6,NA,TRBV6-4,CATVLTRNSPLHF,TGTGCCACCGTCCTTACGCGTAATTCACCTCTCCACTTT
NA,TRBJ2-3,NA,TRBV5-1,CASSLWAQADTQYF,TGCGCCAGCAGCTTATGGGCCCAAGCAGATACGCAGTATTTT
NA,TRBJ1-5,TRBD1,TRBV15,CATSTGRGQVQHF,TGTGCCACCAGCACAGGGCGGGGACAGGTCCAGCATTTT
NA,TRBJ2-7,NA,TRBV20-1,CSARSDGYEQYF,TGCAGTGCTAGATCGGACGGCTACGAGCAGTACTTC
NA,TRBJ1-6,TRBD1,TRBV27,CASSSPGTGLSTLHF,TGTGCCAGCAGTTCCCCCGGGACAGGGTTGTCGACCCTCCACTTT
NA,TRBJ2-5,NA,TRBV7-9,CASSEKLQVYQETQYF,TGTGCCAGCAGCGAGAAACTACAGGTGTACCAAGAGACCCAGTACTTC
few,TRBJ2-7,TRBD2,TRBV6-5,CASSYERGSSYEQYF,TGTGCCAGCAGTTACGAGCGGGGGAGCTCCTACGAGCAGTACTTC
NA,TRBJ1-2,NA,TRBV6-5,CASSYRRAGHGYTF,TGTGCCAGCAGTTACCGGCGGGCCGGGCATGGCTACACCTTC
NA,TRBJ2-2,TRBD1,TRBV7-9,CASSFGTGTYTGELFF,TGTGCCAGCAGCTTCGGGACAGGGACCTACACCGGGGAGCTGTTTTTT
many,TRBJ2-1,NA,TRBV6-2/TRBV6-3,CASRPGQGRYNEQFF,TGTGCCAGCAGACCAGGGCAGGGCCGCTACAATGAGCAGTTCTTC
many,TRBJ2-1,TRBD2,TRBV12-3/TRBV12-4,CASSPTGTSPHSGQFF,TGTGCCAGCAGTCCCACCGGGACTAGCCCCCATAGTGGGCAGTTCTTC
NA,TRBJ2-3,NA,TRBV9,CASSVEGSADTQYF,TGTGCCAGCAGCGTAGAAGGTAGCGCAGATACTCAGTATTTT
many,TRBJ1-2,NA,TRBV29-1,CSVEWGQGYGYTF,TGCAGCGTTGAATGGGGGCAGGGCTATGGCTACACCTTC
many,TRBJ2-1,TRBD2,TRBV6-6,CASSPAGGPNEQFF,TGTGCCAGCAGTCCAGCGGGGGGGCCCAATGAGCAGTTCTTC
NA,TRBJ1-2,NA,TRBV7-9,CASSLKGTEYGYTF,TGTGCCAGCAGCTTAAAAGGCACGGAATATGGCTACACCTTC
NA,TRBJ1-1,NA,TRBV6-1,CASRGTTNTEAFF,TGTGCCAGCAGGGGGACTACGAACACTGAAGCTTTCTTT
NA,TRBJ2-3,NA,TRBV7-2,CASSLARAQGGADTQYF,TGTGCCAGCAGCTTAGCGAGGGCCCAGGGGGGCGCAGATACGCAGTATTTT
few,TRBJ1-2,NA,TRBV12-3/TRBV12-4,CASTQRGDGYTF,TGTGCCAGCACCCAAAGAGGGGATGGCTACACCTTC
NA,TRBJ2-3,TRBD2,TRBV12-5,CASGPGTSQITDTQYF,TGTGCTAGTGGTCCGGGGACTAGCCAGATCACAGATACGCAGTATTTT
NA,TRBJ2-1,TRBD2,TRBV20-1,CSAPGTSGSVQETQFF,TGCAGTGCTCCGGGGACTAGCGGGAGCGTCCAAGAGACCCAGTTCTTC
NA,TRBJ2-7,NA,TRBV28,CASSLGPGTDTYEQYF,TGTGCCAGCAGTTTAGGTCCGGGGACGGACACCTACGAGCAGTACTTC
NA,TRBJ2-5,NA,TRBV2,CASSEVRDFNSYF,TGTGCCAGCAGTGAAGTCCGGGACTTCAATTCGTACTTC
few,TRBJ2-3,TRBD2,TRBV10-3,CAISELLAGSTDTQYF,TGTGCCATCAGTGAGTTACTAGCGGGAAGCACAGATACGCAGTATTTT
many,TRBJ2-1,NA,TRBV6-6,CASSYSGDNEQFF,TGTGCCAGCAGTTACTCGGGGGACAATGAGCAGTTCTTC
few,TRBJ2-7,NA,TRBV28,CASSSQGFEGRLYEQYF,TGTGCCAGCAGTTCCCAGGGTTTTGAGGGCAGGTTATACGAGCAGTACTTC
few,TRBJ1-3,TRBD1,TRBV20-1,CSARAPDREVTIYF,TGCAGTGCTAGAGCTCCGGACAGGGAGGTCACCATATATTTT
NA,TRBJ1-4,TRBD1,TRBV6-1,CASSGSGTGFATNEKLFF,TGTGCCAGCAGTGGATCCGGGACAGGTTTTGCAACTAATGAAAAACTGTTTTTT
NA,TRBJ2-4,NA,TRBV2,CASGHTGSKNIQYF,TGTGCCAGCGGGCACACGGGTTCCAAAAACATTCAGTACTTC